The 23 T cell receptor beta chains below come from one sample, sequenced in a study of blood T cells in healthy people across ages. Sample-barcoded 5' priming and a J-beta primer mix drove a second PCR of roughly 6 to 12 cycles. TCRdb ran MiXCR on the 5' RACE reads and lists one entry per CDR3 protein. The sample contains fewer than 1 million distinct CDR3 sequences, around two fifths of which appear only once. Input material: blood. Receptor source: a man between 60 and 75 years old in good health.

The count of this clonotype is one. CDR3 in DNA: TGTGCCAGCAGTTCTCCCGTGACCGCCGGCTGGACCCAGTACTTC. Its protein is CASSSPVTAGWTQYF. The V gene is TRBV28, the J gene TRBJ2-5, with no clear D. The CDR3 covers 15 residues. The V end was cut by 4 bases, the J end by 7 bases, with 19 bases between. CDR1 MDHEN and CDR2 SYDVKM come from the germline V gene.

This clonotype turned up a few times. The J gene is TRBJ2-7, the V gene TRBV11-2; 8 positions match TRBD1. J lost 6 bases, V lost 5 bases, and 9 bases had no gene match. CDR1 is SGHAT, CDR2 FQNNGV, per germline. This CDR3 has 14 amino acids. CDR3 in amino acids: CASSHGQGSGEQYF. The CDR3 region has the DNA TGTGCCAGCAGCCACGGACAGGGTTCCGGCGAGCAGTACTTC.

The V gene is TRBV4-2, the J gene TRBJ1-2; 8 nucleotides agree with TRBD1. The V gene end was trimmed by 2 bases and the J gene end by 3 bases; junction bases not matched to a gene: 2. The CDR3 has 14 amino acids. Germline CDR1 LGHNA, CDR2 YNFKEQ. The CDR3 sequence is CASSQQGADYGYTF. Written as DNA, the CDR3 is TGTGCCAGCAGCCAACAGGGGGCTGACTATGGCTACACCTTC.

CDR3 in amino acids: CASSARPTGYSSYEQYF. In DNA form, the CDR3 reads TGCGCCAGCAGCGCGAGACCGACAGGTTATAGCTCCTACGAGCAGTACTTC. The chain uses TRBV5-1 and TRBJ2-7; D possibly corresponds to TRBD1 (6 bases). The CDR3 is 17 residues long. V was cut by 4 bases and J by 0 bases, with 20 bases left in between. Per germline, CDR1 SGHRS and CDR2 YFSETQ.

The chain carries TRBV24-1 and TRBJ1-6; no reliable D call. CDR1 and CDR2 from the germline V gene are KGHDR and SFDVKD. CDR3 length equals 18 residues. With 4 bases removed from V and 7 bases from J, the gap between germline ends came to 22 bases. Written as DNA, the CDR3 is TGTGCCACCAGTGACTTAGCCCCCATTCGGGCGGAGAATTCACCCCTCCACTTT. Translating it yields CATSDLAPIRAENSPLHF.

V gene TRBV10-3 combines with J gene TRBJ1-1; a weak D match, TRBD1 (5 bases). V was pared by 2 bases and J by 1 base, with 8 bases between. The CDR3 has 14 amino acids. Germline CDR1 is ENHRY and CDR2 is SYGVKD. Written as DNA, the CDR3 is TGTGCCATCAGTGAGAGGGGAGCGAACACTGAAGCTTTCTTT. Translated: CAISERGANTEAFF.

On this clonotype itself: One end of the junction varies from germline; a read error may be responsible. The V and J genes are TRBV7-9 and TRBJ1-1, with TRBD1 as a possible D gene (5 bases). The CDR3 sequence is 16 residues long. Germline V gives CDR1 SEHNR, CDR2 FQNEAQ (reference sequence). For the CDR3, the DNA is TGTTCCAGCAGCTTAGGGGAAGGTGGCGGGGACACTGAAGCTTTCTTT. Translating gives CSSSLGEGGGDTEAFF.

The rearrangement joins TRBV15 to TRBJ2-5, with 11 bases that match TRBD2. V lost 1 base to trimming and J lost 5 bases; unmatched junction nucleotides: 6. This CDR3 is 16 amino acids long. Germline CDR1 is LNHNV and CDR2 is YYDKDF (reference sequence). CDR3 region: CATSRALAGGLETQYF. CDR3 DNA: TGTGCCACCAGCAGAGCTCTAGCGGGGGGATTGGAGACCCAGTACTTC.

The chain employs TRBV12-3 or TRBV12-4 and TRBJ1-1, with D hard to call. Trimming took off 4 bases at V and 9 bases at J, with 12 bases between the two ends. The CDR3 spans 12 residues. CDR3: CASSSGGWKAFF. The CDR3 nucleotides read TGTGCCAGCAGTTCCGGCGGTTGGAAAGCTTTCTTT.

This clonotype has a single count. The chain employs TRBV11-2 and TRBJ2-7, with a weak D call TRBD2 (6 bases). This CDR3 has 15 residues. V lost 1 base, J lost 3 bases, and 13 bases lay in between. Germline CDR1 is SGHAT and CDR2 is FQNNGV. The CDR3 protein is CASSLVRGAGYEQYF. CDR3 bases: TGTGCCAGCAGCTTAGTACGGGGAGCGGGCTACGAGCAGTACTTC.

The genes are TRBV4-3 and TRBJ2-5, with a weak D call TRBD2 (5 bases). Trimming removed 4 bases from V and 4 bases from J, with 13 bases in between. The CDR3 contains 14 residues. The V gene's germline CDR1 is LGHNA and CDR2 YSLEER. In nucleotides, the CDR3 is TGCGCCAGCAGCCGCGAATTCGGGGTAGAGACCCAGTACTTC. Its protein is CASSREFGVETQYF.

This chain uses TRBV29-1 with TRBJ2-5; no definite D call. The end of the DNA aligns better with TRBJ2-1, so the J call may be wrong. Germline lookup yields CDR1 SQVTM and CDR2 ANQGSEA. The CDR3 has 15 amino acids. The CDR3 sequence: CSVGLIGGNQETQFF. The CDR3 DNA reads as TGCAGCGTCGGCCTTATTGGTGGTAACCAAGAGACCCAGTTCTTC.

The chain recombines TRBV11-1 with TRBJ2-7; D ambiguous. The CDR3 sequence is 15 residues long. The germline V gene has CDR1 SGHAT and CDR2 FQDESV (reference sequence). V was pared by 0 bases and J by 2 bases, with 11 bases between. The CDR3 nucleotides read TGTGCCAGCAGCTTAGCGCTGGGCCGCACCTACGAGCAGTACTTC. Translated: CASSLALGRTYEQYF.

This chain uses TRBV4-3 with TRBJ2-7; 7 bases match TRBD2. The ends lost 3 bases at V and 3 bases at J; junction bases unmatched: 14. The germline CDR1 and CDR2 sequences are LGHNA and YSLEER. CDR3 length: 17 residues. In DNA form, the CDR3 reads TGCGCCAGCAGCCAGGTACGGGCGTCTAGCGGATACTACGAGCAGTACTTC. As protein: CASSQVRASSGYYEQYF.

With respect to this clonotype: This may stem from a read error, because a much larger clone lies one nucleotide away. The rearrangement joins TRBV28 to TRBJ2-2; the D call may be TRBD1 or TRBD2 (6 bases each). V lost 5 bases, J lost 7 bases, and 11 bases lay in between. The CDR3 has 13 residues. Germline CDR1 MDHEN, CDR2 SYDVKM. Here the CDR3 DNA reads TGTGCCAGCAGTACCAGGGGAGGCGGGGAGCTGTTTTTT. Translating gives CASSTRGGGELFF.

This clonotype was seen a few times. The rearrangement joins TRBV5-1 to TRBJ2-4, with D uncertain. The V end lost 9 bases, the J end lost 8 bases, and 21 bases lay between the germline ends. The CDR3 loop spans 14 amino acids. Germline V lookup: CDR1 SGHRS, CDR2 YFSETQ. As DNA, the CDR3 is TGCGCCACCATCCCCGGCAGGCCCGAGGACATTCAGTACTTC. Translated, it gives CATIPGRPEDIQYF.

The CDR3 protein is CAISEKGQGPYEQYF. The CDR3 DNA reads as TGTGCCATCAGTGAGAAAGGACAGGGACCCTACGAGCAGTACTTC. The chain employs TRBV10-3 and TRBJ2-7, with 8 positions matching TRBD1. Germline V gene sequence: CDR1 ENHRY, CDR2 SYGVKD. Trimming at V came to 2 bases and at J to 2 bases, leaving 5 bases not matched to a gene. CDR3 size: 15 residues.

This chain uses TRBV7-2 with TRBJ1-2; D is perhaps TRBD1 (5 bases). The CDR3 covers 14 residues. Trimming shortened V by 2 bases and J by 2 bases, and 9 bases separated the two germline ends. In germline, CDR1 is SGHTA, CDR2 FQGNSA. This CDR3 is CASSLMGTNYGYTF. The CDR3 region has the DNA TGTGCCAGCAGCTTAATGGGGACCAACTATGGCTACACCTTC.

The chain couples TRBV4-3 to TRBJ2-7; tentatively, D is TRBD1 (6 bases). Germline V lookup: CDR1 LGHNA, CDR2 YSLEER. The CDR3 is 14 residues long. The V end was cut by 0 bases, the J end by 3 bases, with 9 bases between. The CDR3 here is CASSQDRTVYEQYF. Written as DNA, the CDR3 is TGCGCCAGCAGCCAAGATCGGACAGTCTACGAGCAGTACTTC.

V usage is TRBV6-2 or TRBV6-3 and J usage is TRBJ2-5; D perhaps matches TRBD2 (5 bases). The length of the CDR3 is 15 residues. The V gene's germline CDR1 is MNHEY and CDR2 SVGEGT. Trimming took off 5 bases at V and 4 bases at J, with 17 bases between the two ends. The CDR3 nucleotides are TGTGCCAGCAGTGGCCGTTTGGAGGTTGCAGAGACCCAGTACTTC. Translated: CASSGRLEVAETQYF.

The chain carries TRBV19 and TRBJ2-1, with 11 bases lining up with TRBD1. This CDR3 contains 14 residues. V trimming: 10 bases; J trimming: 6 bases; junction bases outside the gene matches: 8. The germline V gene has CDR1 LNHDA and CDR2 SQIVND (reference sequence). CDR3: CATQRTGGFNEQFF. As DNA, the CDR3 is TGTGCCACCCAAAGGACAGGGGGCTTCAATGAGCAGTTCTTC.

The chain employs TRBV7-2 and TRBJ2-3, with TRBD1 matching over 12 bases. Trimming cost V 0 bases and J 7 bases; bases outside gene matches: 2. Germline assignment: CDR1 SGHTA and CDR2 FQGNSA. This CDR3 is built from 15 residues. Here the CDR3 DNA reads TGTGCCAGCAGCTTAGCGGGACAGGGGGCTAATACGCAGTATTTT. Its translation: CASSLAGQGANTQYF.

This clonotype showed up just a few times. The gene calls are TRBV4-3 and TRBJ2-3, with D possibly matching TRBD2 (6 bases). The CDR3 covers 15 residues. V was clipped by 3 bases and J by 2 bases, with 12 bases between them. The V gene's germline CDR1 is LGHNA and CDR2 YSLEER. Written as DNA, the CDR3 is TGCGCCAGCAGCCACGACGGGACTTACACAGATACGCAGTATTTT. It yields the protein CASSHDGTYTDTQYF.